A selection of T cell receptor beta chains follows, all from one sample in a study of cytomegalovirus exposure and HLA in healthy donors. Profiled with immunoSEQ multiplex PCR; TCRdb holds only in-frame clones, not every one. Of 150,000 or so clones in the sample, roughly 80% are singletons; the top ten hold approximately 4%. The sequenced sample consisted of PBMCs. The receptor set was obtained from a woman aged 40 to 49 in good health and CMV-seronegative. The CDR3 runs from the conserved cysteine through the conserved F or W. The D gene is left open where the match is weak. Clone sizes are given selectively: once, few, many, or a class where the clone is expanded.

J: TRBJ1-2; D: TRBD1; size: few; V: TRBV10-3; CDR3: CAISGQGGYGYTF; DNA: TGTGCCATCAGCGGACAGGGGGGCTATGGCTACACCTTC
J: TRBJ2-1; D: .; size: .; V: TRBV5-1; CDR3: CASSPSGGQANEQFF; DNA: TGCGCCAGCAGCCCCTCGGGGGGACAGGCGAATGAGCAGTTCTTC
J: TRBJ2-7; D: .; size: few; V: TRBV30; CDR3: CAWSVVGRGEQYF; DNA: TGTGCCTGGAGTGTAGTTGGCCGGGGCGAGCAGTACTTC
J: TRBJ1-4; D: .; size: once; V: TRBV10-2; CDR3: CASSVGGGEKLFF; DNA: TGCGCCAGCAGTGTAGGGGGTGGGGAAAAACTGTTTTTT
J: TRBJ1-2; D: TRBD1; size: .; V: TRBV7-8; CDR3: CASSDGTGYGYTF; DNA: TGTGCCAGCAGCGACGGGACAGGCTATGGCTACACCTTC
J: TRBJ2-7; D: .; size: .; V: TRBV21-1; CDR3: CASNTGTSGRAEYEQYF; DNA: TGTGCCAGCAACACCGGGACTAGCGGGAGGGCCGAATACGAGCAGTACTTC
J: TRBJ1-2; D: .; size: .; V: TRBV29-1; CDR3: CSVAEQVDYGYTF; DNA: TGCAGCGTTGCGGAACAGGTCGACTATGGCTACACCTTC
J: TRBJ1-1; D: .; size: .; V: TRBV28; CDR3: CASSSGPTEAFF; DNA: TGTGCCAGCAGTTCAGGCCCCACTGAAGCTTTCTTT
J: TRBJ2-7; D: TRBD1; size: .; V: TRBV10-3; CDR3: CAIRDRESGEQYF; DNA: TGTGCCATCAGGGACAGGGAGTCTGGTGAGCAGTACTTC
J: TRBJ1-5; D: .; size: .; V: TRBV10-3; CDR3: CAISGGGWQPQHF; DNA: TGTGCCATCAGTGGCGGGGGGTGGCAGCCCCAGCATTTT
J: TRBJ1-4; D: .; size: .; V: TRBV5-6; CDR3: CASSSWTAGKLFF; DNA: TGTGCCAGCAGCTCATGGACAGCCGGGAAACTGTTTTTT
J: TRBJ1-4; D: .; size: .; V: TRBV6-5; CDR3: CASSYLATNEKLFF; DNA: TGTGCCAGCAGTTACCTCGCAACTAATGAAAAACTGTTTTTT
J: TRBJ2-3; D: TRBD2; size: .; V: TRBV2; CDR3: CASRDPGGLFTDTQYF; DNA: TGTGCCAGCAGAGACCCGGGGGGGCTTTTCACAGATACGCAGTATTTT
J: TRBJ2-7; D: TRBD2; size: .; V: TRBV5-8; CDR3: CASSLVGTSGSAGYEQYF; DNA: TGTGCCAGCAGCTTGGTGGGGACTAGCGGGAGCGCGGGCTACGAGCAGTACTTC
J: TRBJ1-1; D: .; size: once; V: TRBV5-6; CDR3: CASSFLNTEAFF; DNA: TGTGCCAGCAGCTTTCTAAACACTGAAGCTTTCTTT
J: TRBJ1-5; D: .; size: few; V: TRBV6-6; CDR3: CASSWLGEDQPQHF; DNA: TGTGCCAGCAGTTGGTTGGGGGAGGATCAGCCCCAGCATTTT
J: TRBJ2-1; D: .; size: .; V: TRBV29-1; CDR3: CSVGTRGNNEQFF; DNA: TGCAGCGTTGGGACAAGGGGCAACAATGAGCAGTTCTTC
J: TRBJ1-5; D: TRBD1; size: .; V: TRBV4-1; CDR3: CASSHSPLTGLGNQPQHF; DNA: TGCGCCAGCAGCCACTCACCCTTGACAGGGTTAGGCAATCAGCCCCAGCATTTT